One and the same sample provided the 32 T cell receptor beta chains below, sequenced in a study of T cells in Graves' hyperthyroidism and ophthalmopathy. Amplified regions were TCR beta CDR3 sequences from RNA transcripts. HTBI primers were employed in a first-round RT-PCR of the TCR CDR3. TCRdb redid the calling of the multiplex PCR reads with MiXCR, one entry per CDR3 protein. The sample includes roughly 750,000 distinct CDR3 sequences, about 17% of them seen just once. The specimen sequenced was blood. The source is a man in his late teens or twenties with Graves' hyperthyroidism.

A remark on this clonotype: It may be a read error: a sequence one base away is much more abundant. The CDR3 carries no conserved terminal phenylalanine or tryptophan, so it likely arises from a read error. The chain carries TRBV30 and TRBJ2-5; D gene ambiguous. Germline V gene lookup returns CDR1 GTSNPN and CDR2 SVGIG (reference sequence). This CDR3 has 15 amino acids. V was cut by 0 bases and J by 2 bases, with 13 bases left in between. The CDR3 DNA sequence: TGTGCCTGGAGTGTTGGCCATAGGTCGCAAGAGACCCAGTACCTC. Translating gives CAWSVGHRSQETQYL.

This clonotype was seen at least ten times. The V gene is TRBV5-1, the J gene TRBJ2-1, with D perhaps matching TRBD2 (6 bases). This CDR3 region has 15 residues. In germline, CDR1 is SGHRS, CDR2 YFSETQ. With 1 base removed from V and 7 bases from J, the gap between germline ends came to 15 bases. This CDR3 is CASSLIGGSGNEQFF. The CDR3 DNA follows: TGCGCCAGCAGCTTGATTGGGGGGTCAGGGAATGAGCAGTTCTTC.

This chain links TRBV7-2 with TRBJ2-7; 9 bases line up with TRBD2. The ends lost 2 bases at V and 6 bases at J; junction bases unmatched: 8. The CDR3 extends over 15 amino acids. Germline lookup yields CDR1 SGHTA and CDR2 FQGNSA. In DNA form, the CDR3 reads TGTGCCAGCAGCTTACACGGCGGGAGGGCGGGCGAGCAGTACTTC. This translates into CASSLHGGRAGEQYF.

This clonotype was recorded a few times. One junction end disagrees with the germline gene, perhaps due to a read error. The gene calls are TRBV4-1 and TRBJ1-1, with no clear D. Germline V gives CDR1 MGHRA, CDR2 YSYEKL. The CDR3 has 15 residues. The chain's CDR3 is CASSQVQTGGSGAFF. In DNA, the CDR3 is TGCGCCAGCAGTCAAGTCCAAACGGGCGGATCGGGAGCTTTCTTT.

This clonotype has at least ten counts. The chain carries TRBV20-1 and TRBJ2-3, with TRBD2 identical over 8 bases. V lost 5 bases, J lost 11 bases, and 6 bases stayed unmatched. The germline gives CDR1 DFQATT, CDR2 SNEGSKA (reference sequence). The CDR3 covers 11 residues. DNA for the CDR3: TGCAGTGCTTTTACCCGGGGGGGGCAGTATTTT. This gives the protein CSAFTRGGQYF.

The sample holds a few counts of this clonotype. The genes are TRBV12-3 or TRBV12-4 and TRBJ2-1; the match to TRBD2 covers 11 bases. The CDR3 runs 18 residues. The trim removed 5 bases at V and 0 bases at J, leaving 9 bases unmatched. CDR3: CASSAGLAALSSYNEQFF. The DNA for the CDR3 is TGTGCCAGCAGTGCGGGACTAGCGGCCTTGAGCTCCTACAATGAGCAGTTCTTC.

At least ten counts were recorded for this clonotype. The rearrangement links TRBV2 to TRBJ2-1, with D maybe TRBD2 (6 bases). CDR1 is SNHLY and CDR2 is FYNNEI in the germline V gene. The CDR3 covers 17 residues. V lost 2 bases and J 4 bases, leaving 18 bases between the germline ends. Here the CDR3 reads CASSERGLESLYNEQFF. CDR3 DNA: TGTGCCAGCAGTGAAAGGGGACTCGAATCTTTGTACAATGAGCAGTTCTTC.

With regard to this clonotype: One base away lies a much larger clone, so this may be a sequencing read error. This chain connects TRBV2 to TRBJ1-2, with 9 bases fitting TRBD1. The CDR3 sequence is 19 residues long. Germline CDR1 reads SNHLY; CDR2 reads FYNNEI. V was pared by 4 bases and J by 3 bases, with 18 bases of the junction left unmatched. The CDR3 nucleotides read TGTGCCAGCAGTGCCCGCCCCGGGACAGGGAAAAGGAAAGACTATGGCTACACCTTC. It codes for CASSARPGTGKRKDYGYTF.

This clonotype came up a few times. The V call is TRBV9, the J call TRBJ2-1, with 14 bases matching TRBD2. V gave up 1 base and J gave up 8 bases; unmatched junction bases: 5. CDR1 and CDR2 from the germline V gene are SGDLS and YYNGEE. The CDR3 is 16 amino acids. The CDR3: CASSVSGLAGGYEQFF. The CDR3, as DNA: TGTGCCAGCAGCGTATCCGGACTAGCGGGAGGTTATGAGCAGTTCTTC.

The sample holds a few counts of this clonotype. The rearrangement uses TRBV29-1 and TRBJ2-7; 7 bases are a match to TRBD1. Germline V CDR1 and CDR2: SQVTM, ANQGSEA. The CDR3 is made up of 13 amino acids. V lost 4 bases to trimming and J lost 2 bases; unmatched junction nucleotides: 5. The CDR3 reads CSVGDRATYEQYF. The CDR3 region has the DNA TGCAGCGTTGGTGACAGGGCTACCTACGAGCAGTACTTC.

This rearrangement joins TRBV29-1 to TRBJ2-1; TRBD2 matches at 7 bases. The germline V gene has CDR1 SQVTM and CDR2 ANQGSEA. The V and J ends lost 4 bases and 4 bases, in that order; junction bases with no gene match: 7. CDR3 size: 14 residues. DNA of the CDR3: TGCAGCGTTGCAGAACGGGAGGTATACAATGAGCAGTTCTTC. Translating gives CSVAEREVYNEQFF.

This clonotype was seen ten or more times. The V and J genes are TRBV2 and TRBJ1-1, with D unresolved. The CDR3 contains 11 residues. The V and J ends lost 4 bases and 7 bases respectively, with 7 bases between them. Germline V gene lookup returns CDR1 SNHLY and CDR2 FYNNEI. DNA of the CDR3: TGTGCCAGCAGTGCGGTCAATGAAGCTTTCTTT. Its protein product is CASSAVNEAFF. The complete variable domain, with remaining parts taken from reference TRBV2 and TRBJ1-1, reads EPEVTQTPSHQVTQMGQEVILRCVPISNHLYFYWYRQILGQKVEFLVSFYNNEISEKSEIFDDQFSVERPDGSNFTLKIRSTKLEDSAMYFCASSAVNEAFFGQGTRLTVV.

The chain is built from TRBV7-9 and TRBJ2-1, with 11 positions matching TRBD2. The V gene end was trimmed by 7 bases and the J gene end by 3 bases; junction bases not matched to a gene: 5. This CDR3 is built from 15 residues. Germline V gene data show CDR1 as SEHNR and CDR2 as FQNEAQ (reference sequence). The CDR3: CASNPTSGNYNEQFF. The CDR3 nucleotides are TGTGCCAGCAACCCGACTAGCGGGAACTACAATGAGCAGTTCTTC.

CDR3 sequence: CASSPDSYTQYF. CDR3 sequence (DNA): TGTGCCAGCAGCCCGGACTCCTATACGCAGTATTTT. This chain links TRBV7-9 with TRBJ2-3; TRBD2 is a possible D gene (5 bases). Germline loops: CDR1 SEHNR, CDR2 FQNEAQ (reference sequence). Deletions cut 5 bases from V and 7 bases from J, with 10 bases between. This CDR3 region has 12 residues.

V is TRBV29-1 and J is TRBJ2-5; D perhaps matches TRBD1 (6 bases). Between the trimmed V and J ends, which lost 4 bases and 7 bases, there was a span of 16 bases. The V gene's germline CDR1 is SQVTM and CDR2 ANQGSEA. The CDR3 is 13 amino acids. CDR3 residues: CSVGETGGGTQYF. CDR3 DNA: TGCAGCGTTGGGGAGACAGGTGGGGGGACCCAGTACTTC.

J is TRBJ2-1 and V is TRBV20-1, with 9 bases lining up with TRBD2. The length of the CDR3 is 14 residues. V lost 7 bases and J lost 5; bases outside the gene matches: 9. The germline gives CDR1 DFQATT, CDR2 SNEGSKA (reference sequence). CDR3 in DNA: TGCAGTGGGACTAGCGTTGTTGACGACAATGAGCAGTTCTTC. Protein product: CSGTSVVDDNEQFF.

This clonotype was seen repeatedly, ten times or more. The chain combines TRBV4-3 with TRBJ2-1, with a tentative D call TRBD1 (7 bases). Germline V CDR1 and CDR2: LGHNA, YSLEER. Deletions cut 0 bases from V and 4 bases from J, with 10 bases between. CDR3 size: 15 residues. The CDR3 loop is CASSQEEGAYNEQFF. CDR3 in DNA: TGCGCCAGCAGCCAAGAGGAGGGGGCTTACAATGAGCAGTTCTTC.

Many counts were recorded for this clonotype. The V call is TRBV30, the J call TRBJ2-7, with unresolved D. Germline assignment: CDR1 GTSNPN and CDR2 SVGIG (reference sequence). V was clipped by 8 bases and J by 4 bases, with 21 bases between them. The CDR3 totals 14 residues. DNA for the CDR3: TGTGCCCTGGACGGTCTAAGTTTCGGGTACGAGCAGTACTTC. Protein: CALDGLSFGYEQYF.

This chain joins TRBV3-1 and TRBJ1-1; D is possibly TRBD1 (6 bases). Germline CDR1 and CDR2: LGHDT and YNNKEL (reference sequence). The V and J ends lost 1 base and 5 bases respectively, with 20 bases between them. The CDR3 totals 17 residues. The DNA for the CDR3 is TGTGCCAGCAGCCAAGGCCCCTGGGGGGGCCAGGGGACTGAAGCTTTCTTT. Protein product: CASSQGPWGGQGTEAFF.

The table lists this clonotype with a few counts. This rearrangement joins TRBV7-9 to TRBJ2-1; D not resolved. The CDR3 length is 13 residues. Trimming stripped 2 bases from V and 7 bases from J, with 9 bases between. CDR1 and CDR2 from the germline V gene are SEHNR and FQNEAQ (reference sequence). CDR3 sequence reads: CASSLYLKNEQFF. CDR3 in DNA: TGTGCCAGCAGCTTATACCTGAAAAATGAGCAGTTCTTC.

This clonotype came up many times. The chain joins TRBV2 to TRBJ2-3; the D gene could be TRBD1 or TRBD2 (5 bases each). CDR3 length: 15 residues. The V end was cut by 9 bases, the J end by 0 bases, with 16 bases between. Germline CDR1 reads SNHLY; CDR2 reads FYNNEI. The CDR3 DNA reads TGTGCCAGTGGTAGGGTGGGGACCAGCACAGATACGCAGTATTTT. It is translated as CASGRVGTSTDTQYF.

V is TRBV7-2 and J is TRBJ2-7, with D possibly matching TRBD1 (6 bases). Per the germline V gene, CDR1 is SGHTA and CDR2 is FQGNSA. This CDR3 region has 16 residues. V was shortened by 5 bases and J by 2 bases, with 19 bases between the two germline ends. The CDR3 sequence: CASSQFPQGRTYEQYF. The CDR3, as DNA: TGTGCCAGCAGCCAGTTTCCGCAGGGGCGGACCTACGAGCAGTACTTC.

In this sample, this clonotype turned up a few times. This chain connects TRBV10-3 to TRBJ2-5; a possible D gene is TRBD2 (5 bases). Germline values: CDR1 ENHRY, CDR2 SYGVKD. V was pared by 2 bases and J by 1 base, with 11 bases between. CDR3 size: 15 residues. The CDR3 nucleotides are TGTGCCATCAGTGAGCTAGCAGCAGCCCAAGAGACCCAGTACTTC. It encodes CAISELAAAQETQYF.

The CDR3 loop is CASSEMHRGSTDTQYF. The CDR3 region has the DNA TGTGCCAGCAGTGAAATGCACAGGGGATCCACAGATACGCAGTATTTT. The chain couples TRBV6-1 to TRBJ2-3; 7 nucleotides agree with TRBD1. This CDR3 is 16 amino acids long. Per germline, CDR1 MNHNS and CDR2 SASEGT. Unmatched junction bases numbered 7, after V lost 2 bases and J lost 2 bases.

This clonotype was seen ten or more times. The rearrangement links TRBV12-3 or TRBV12-4 to TRBJ2-1; D is uncertain. Trimming removed 3 bases from V and 10 bases from J, with 7 bases in between. This CDR3 has 11 amino acids. In DNA form, the CDR3 reads TGTGCCAGCAGTTTTTCGTGGGAGCAGTTCTTC. As protein: CASSFSWEQFF.

The V and J genes are TRBV7-6 and TRBJ2-3; no firm D call. V gave up 0 bases and J gave up 2 bases, with 9 bases separating them. Germline-derived CDR1 and CDR2 are SGHVS and FNYEAQ. The CDR3 totals 15 residues. This chain's CDR3 is CASSLAGRNTDTQYF. CDR3 DNA sequence: TGTGCCAGCAGCTTAGCTGGACGGAACACAGATACGCAGTATTTT. Based on the CDR3 plus reference TRBV7-6 and TRBJ2-3, the full variable domain is GAGVSQSPRYKVTKRGQDVALRCDPISGHVSLYWYRQALGQGPEFLTYFNYEAQQDKSGLPNDRFSAERPEGSISTLTIQRTEQRDSAMYRCASSLAGRNTDTQYFGPGTRLTVL.

The J gene is TRBJ2-5, the V gene TRBV15; 9 bases match TRBD2. The germline V gene encodes CDR1 LNHNV and CDR2 YYDKDF (reference sequence). V shed 9 bases, J shed 7 bases, and the junction held 12 bases outside the gene matches. The CDR3 extends over 14 amino acids. As DNA, the CDR3 is TGTGCCACACAACCCATAGCGGGGGCCCGGACCCAGTACTTC. Translation: CATQPIAGARTQYF.

This clonotype showed up many times. The J gene is TRBJ2-7, the V gene TRBV5-1; 9 nucleotides line up with TRBD2. V shed 0 bases, J shed 2 bases, and the junction held 3 bases outside the gene matches. Germline V CDR1 and CDR2: SGHRS, YFSETQ. The CDR3 covers 15 residues. The CDR3 region has the DNA TGCGCCAGCAGCTTGGCTGGGACTAGCCCCTACGAGCAGTACTTC. It specifies CASSLAGTSPYEQYF.

This clonotype was found once. A much larger clone is a single base away; this may be a read error. This chain connects TRBV7-9 to TRBJ1-2; no reliable D call. Trimming stripped 2 bases from V and 3 bases from J, with 7 bases between. In germline, CDR1 is SEHNR, CDR2 FQNEAQ (reference sequence). The CDR3 is 13 amino acids. CDR3 sequence reads: CASSLLVDYGYTF. The CDR3 coding sequence is TGTGCCAGCAGCTTACTGGTTGACTATGGCTACACCTTC.

This clonotype was seen once. This chain joins TRBV28 and TRBJ2-7; the D gene is possibly TRBD2 (5 bases). Germline CDR1 reads MDHEN; CDR2 reads SYDVKM. V was shortened by 2 bases and J by 3 bases, with 11 bases between the two germline ends. This CDR3 comprises 14 residues. In DNA, the CDR3 is TGTGCCAGCAGTTTACTCGGGAACAGCTACGAGCAGTACTTC. It yields the protein CASSLLGNSYEQYF.

The CDR3 nucleotides are TGTGCCAGCAATGGACAGGCTAATGAAAAACTGTTTTTT. Its translation: CASNGQANEKLFF. The chain uses TRBV28 and TRBJ1-4; 7 bases match TRBD1. Trimming took 7 bases from V and 3 from J; bases not matched to a gene: 2. Germline V lookup: CDR1 MDHEN, CDR2 SYDVKM. The CDR3 consists of 13 residues.

The V call is TRBV6-5, the J call TRBJ2-2; D remains unclear. Germline V gives CDR1 MNHEY, CDR2 SVGAGI. The CDR3 contains 13 residues. V lost 2 bases to trimming and J lost 8 bases, with 9 bases between them. In DNA, the CDR3 is TGTGCCAGCAGTTACGGTGGTGGGGGGGAGCTGTTTTTT. Amino acid sequence: CASSYGGGGELFF.